The text below deals with one TCR beta chain. As yet, its antigen is unknown. This sample stems from a study of a mutant IDH1 vaccine in newly diagnosed glioma. The wider study: Averaging approximately 40 years of age, treated patients were about 60% male and approximately 40% female.

The table came from immunoSEQ multiplex PCR; TCRdb's copy has only in-frame clones and leaves some out. This table has under 70,000 clones, around 84% appearing once. Time point: week 5, during vaccination. The vaccine gave 300 ug of a 20-mer mutant IDH1 peptide subcutaneously per dose. Germline lookup yields CDR1 MDHEN and CDR2 SYDVKM. Trimming cost V 5 bases and J 10 bases, with 13 bases left between them. The CDR3 is made up of 12 amino acids. The sequenced sample was PBMCs, obtained from a glioma patient whose treatment included an IDH1 peptide vaccine. This TCR derives from a woman in her 50s with glioma. The J gene is TRBJ2-3, the V gene TRBV28; D not certain. In DNA, the CDR3 is TGTGCCAGCAGTACCACTCCCTCATCGCAGTATTTT. Its protein is CASSTTPSSQYF.